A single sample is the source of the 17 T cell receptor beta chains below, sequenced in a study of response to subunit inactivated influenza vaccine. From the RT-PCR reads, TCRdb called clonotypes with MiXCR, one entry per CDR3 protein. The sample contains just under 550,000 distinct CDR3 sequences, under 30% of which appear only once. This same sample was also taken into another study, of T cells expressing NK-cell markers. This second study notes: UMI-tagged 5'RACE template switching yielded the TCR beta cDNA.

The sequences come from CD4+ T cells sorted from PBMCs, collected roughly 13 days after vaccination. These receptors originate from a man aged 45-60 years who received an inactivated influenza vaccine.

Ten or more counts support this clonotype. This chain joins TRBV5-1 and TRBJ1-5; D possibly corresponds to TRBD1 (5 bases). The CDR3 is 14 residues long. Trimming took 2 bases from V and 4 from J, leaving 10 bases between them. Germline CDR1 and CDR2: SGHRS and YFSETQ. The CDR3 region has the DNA TGCGCCAGCAGCTTAGGGACCGAAAATCAGCCCCAGCATTTT. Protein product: CASSLGTENQPQHF. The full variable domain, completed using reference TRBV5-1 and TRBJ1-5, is KAGVTQTPRYLIKTRGQQVTLSCSPISGHRSVSWYQQTPGQGLQFLFEYFSETQRNKGNFPGRFSGRQFSNSRSEMNVSTLELGDSALYLCASSLGTENQPQHFGDGTRLSIL.

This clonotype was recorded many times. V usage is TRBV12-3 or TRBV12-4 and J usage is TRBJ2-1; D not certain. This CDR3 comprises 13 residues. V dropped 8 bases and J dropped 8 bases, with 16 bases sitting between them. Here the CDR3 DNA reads TGTGCCAGCGGAGCCTCTCAGTGGGATGAGCAGTTCTTC. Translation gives CASGASQWDEQFF.

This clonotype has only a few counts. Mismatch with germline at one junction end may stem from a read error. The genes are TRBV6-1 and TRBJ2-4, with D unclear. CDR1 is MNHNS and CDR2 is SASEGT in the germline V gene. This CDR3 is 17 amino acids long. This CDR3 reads CAISETIPVLDKNIQYF. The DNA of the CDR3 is TGTGCCATCAGTGAAACGATACCCGTGCTGGACAAAAACATTCAGTACTTC.

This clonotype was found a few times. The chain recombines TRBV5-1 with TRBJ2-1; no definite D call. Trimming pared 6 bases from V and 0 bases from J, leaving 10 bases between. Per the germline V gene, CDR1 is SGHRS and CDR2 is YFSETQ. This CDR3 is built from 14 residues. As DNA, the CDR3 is TGCGCCAGCACAGAGGCGAACTCCTACAATGAGCAGTTCTTC. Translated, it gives CASTEANSYNEQFF.

The CDR3 DNA is TGTGCCAGCAGCCTTTGGCCCCAGGGTAGTTACTTC. Translated: CASSLWPQGSYF. The J gene is TRBJ2-7, the V gene TRBV5-8, with D perhaps TRBD1 (5 bases). Trimming removed 4 bases at V and 13 bases at J, with 18 bases between. The germline V gene has CDR1 SGHTS and CDR2 YDEGEE. The CDR3 length is 12 residues.

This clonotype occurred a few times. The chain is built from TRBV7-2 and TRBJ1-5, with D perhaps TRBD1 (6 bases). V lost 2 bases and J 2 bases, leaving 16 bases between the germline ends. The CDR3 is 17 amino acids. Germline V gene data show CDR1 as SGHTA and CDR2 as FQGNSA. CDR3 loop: CASSLRGGWSGNQPQHF. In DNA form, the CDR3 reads TGTGCCAGCAGCTTAAGAGGGGGATGGTCGGGCAATCAGCCCCAGCATTTT.

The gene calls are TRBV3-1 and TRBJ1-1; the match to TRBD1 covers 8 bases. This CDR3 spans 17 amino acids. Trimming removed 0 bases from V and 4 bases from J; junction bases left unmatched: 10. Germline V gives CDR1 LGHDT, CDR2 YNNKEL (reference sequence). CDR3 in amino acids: CASSQDYGDRGFTEAFF. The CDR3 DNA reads TGTGCCAGCAGCCAAGATTACGGAGACAGGGGATTCACTGAAGCTTTCTTT.

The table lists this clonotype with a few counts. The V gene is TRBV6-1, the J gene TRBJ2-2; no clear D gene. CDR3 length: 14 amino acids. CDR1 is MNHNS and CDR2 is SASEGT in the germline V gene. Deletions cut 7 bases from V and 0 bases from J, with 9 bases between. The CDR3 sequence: CASKGTSNTGELFF. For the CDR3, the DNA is TGTGCCAGCAAGGGCACTTCGAACACCGGGGAGCTGTTTTTT.

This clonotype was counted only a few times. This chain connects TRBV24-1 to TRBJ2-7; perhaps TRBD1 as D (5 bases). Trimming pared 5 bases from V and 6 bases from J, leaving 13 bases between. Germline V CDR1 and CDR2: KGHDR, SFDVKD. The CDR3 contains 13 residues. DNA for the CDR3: TGTGCCACCAGTGGGGGCAGGGCCGGCGAGCAGTACTTC. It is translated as CATSGGRAGEQYF.

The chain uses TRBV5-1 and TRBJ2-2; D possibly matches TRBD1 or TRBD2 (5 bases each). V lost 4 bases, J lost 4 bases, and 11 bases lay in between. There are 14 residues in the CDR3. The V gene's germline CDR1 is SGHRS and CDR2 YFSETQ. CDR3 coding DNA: TGCGCCAGCAGCCCCTCAGGGACCACCGGGGAGCTGTTTTTT. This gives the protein CASSPSGTTGELFF.

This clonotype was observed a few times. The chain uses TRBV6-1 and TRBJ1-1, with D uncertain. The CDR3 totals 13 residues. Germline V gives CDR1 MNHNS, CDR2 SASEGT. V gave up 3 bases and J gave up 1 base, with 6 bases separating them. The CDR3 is CASSETWNTEAFF. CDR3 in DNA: TGTGCCAGCAGTGAGACTTGGAACACTGAAGCTTTCTTT.

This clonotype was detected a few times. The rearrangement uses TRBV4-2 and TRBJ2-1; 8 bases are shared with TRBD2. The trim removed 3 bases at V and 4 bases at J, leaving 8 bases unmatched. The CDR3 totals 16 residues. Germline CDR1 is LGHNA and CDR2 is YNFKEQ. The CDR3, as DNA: TGTGCCAGCAGCCATGACCCAGCGGGGGTTTACAATGAGCAGTTCTTC. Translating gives CASSHDPAGVYNEQFF.

CDR3 loop: CASSLRSRGDYEQYF. DNA of the CDR3: TGTGCCAGCAGCTTAAGGTCCAGGGGGGACTACGAGCAGTACTTC. The chain combines TRBV11-2 with TRBJ2-7; the D gene is possibly TRBD1 (7 bases). This CDR3 has 15 residues. The V gene's germline CDR1 is SGHAT and CDR2 FQNNGV. V was pared by 2 bases and J by 3 bases, with 14 bases between.

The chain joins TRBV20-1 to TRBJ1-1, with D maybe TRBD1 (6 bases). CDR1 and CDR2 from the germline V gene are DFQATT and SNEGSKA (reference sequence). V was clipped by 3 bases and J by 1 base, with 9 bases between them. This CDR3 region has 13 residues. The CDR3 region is CSASKGGNTEAFF. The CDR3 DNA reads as TGCAGTGCTAGTAAGGGGGGGAACACTGAAGCTTTCTTT.

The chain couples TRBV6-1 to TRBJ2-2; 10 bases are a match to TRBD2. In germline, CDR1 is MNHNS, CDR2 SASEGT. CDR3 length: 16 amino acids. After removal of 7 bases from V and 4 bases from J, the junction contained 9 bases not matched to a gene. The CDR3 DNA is TGTGCCAGCAACGGACTAGCGGCCACCACCACCGGGGAGCTGTTTTTT. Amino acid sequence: CASNGLAATTTGELFF.

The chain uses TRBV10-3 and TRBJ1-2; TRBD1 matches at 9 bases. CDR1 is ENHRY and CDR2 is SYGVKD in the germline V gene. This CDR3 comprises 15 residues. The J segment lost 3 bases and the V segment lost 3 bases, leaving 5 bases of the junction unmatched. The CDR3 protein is CAISDGTGGYYGYTF. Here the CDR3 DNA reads TGTGCCATCAGTGATGGAACAGGGGGCTACTATGGCTACACCTTC.

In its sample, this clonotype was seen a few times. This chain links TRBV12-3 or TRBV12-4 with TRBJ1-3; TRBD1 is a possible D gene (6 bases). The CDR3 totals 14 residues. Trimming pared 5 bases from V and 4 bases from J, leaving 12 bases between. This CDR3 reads CASSPTGPGNTIYF. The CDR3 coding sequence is TGTGCCAGCAGTCCTACAGGGCCAGGAAACACCATATATTTT.